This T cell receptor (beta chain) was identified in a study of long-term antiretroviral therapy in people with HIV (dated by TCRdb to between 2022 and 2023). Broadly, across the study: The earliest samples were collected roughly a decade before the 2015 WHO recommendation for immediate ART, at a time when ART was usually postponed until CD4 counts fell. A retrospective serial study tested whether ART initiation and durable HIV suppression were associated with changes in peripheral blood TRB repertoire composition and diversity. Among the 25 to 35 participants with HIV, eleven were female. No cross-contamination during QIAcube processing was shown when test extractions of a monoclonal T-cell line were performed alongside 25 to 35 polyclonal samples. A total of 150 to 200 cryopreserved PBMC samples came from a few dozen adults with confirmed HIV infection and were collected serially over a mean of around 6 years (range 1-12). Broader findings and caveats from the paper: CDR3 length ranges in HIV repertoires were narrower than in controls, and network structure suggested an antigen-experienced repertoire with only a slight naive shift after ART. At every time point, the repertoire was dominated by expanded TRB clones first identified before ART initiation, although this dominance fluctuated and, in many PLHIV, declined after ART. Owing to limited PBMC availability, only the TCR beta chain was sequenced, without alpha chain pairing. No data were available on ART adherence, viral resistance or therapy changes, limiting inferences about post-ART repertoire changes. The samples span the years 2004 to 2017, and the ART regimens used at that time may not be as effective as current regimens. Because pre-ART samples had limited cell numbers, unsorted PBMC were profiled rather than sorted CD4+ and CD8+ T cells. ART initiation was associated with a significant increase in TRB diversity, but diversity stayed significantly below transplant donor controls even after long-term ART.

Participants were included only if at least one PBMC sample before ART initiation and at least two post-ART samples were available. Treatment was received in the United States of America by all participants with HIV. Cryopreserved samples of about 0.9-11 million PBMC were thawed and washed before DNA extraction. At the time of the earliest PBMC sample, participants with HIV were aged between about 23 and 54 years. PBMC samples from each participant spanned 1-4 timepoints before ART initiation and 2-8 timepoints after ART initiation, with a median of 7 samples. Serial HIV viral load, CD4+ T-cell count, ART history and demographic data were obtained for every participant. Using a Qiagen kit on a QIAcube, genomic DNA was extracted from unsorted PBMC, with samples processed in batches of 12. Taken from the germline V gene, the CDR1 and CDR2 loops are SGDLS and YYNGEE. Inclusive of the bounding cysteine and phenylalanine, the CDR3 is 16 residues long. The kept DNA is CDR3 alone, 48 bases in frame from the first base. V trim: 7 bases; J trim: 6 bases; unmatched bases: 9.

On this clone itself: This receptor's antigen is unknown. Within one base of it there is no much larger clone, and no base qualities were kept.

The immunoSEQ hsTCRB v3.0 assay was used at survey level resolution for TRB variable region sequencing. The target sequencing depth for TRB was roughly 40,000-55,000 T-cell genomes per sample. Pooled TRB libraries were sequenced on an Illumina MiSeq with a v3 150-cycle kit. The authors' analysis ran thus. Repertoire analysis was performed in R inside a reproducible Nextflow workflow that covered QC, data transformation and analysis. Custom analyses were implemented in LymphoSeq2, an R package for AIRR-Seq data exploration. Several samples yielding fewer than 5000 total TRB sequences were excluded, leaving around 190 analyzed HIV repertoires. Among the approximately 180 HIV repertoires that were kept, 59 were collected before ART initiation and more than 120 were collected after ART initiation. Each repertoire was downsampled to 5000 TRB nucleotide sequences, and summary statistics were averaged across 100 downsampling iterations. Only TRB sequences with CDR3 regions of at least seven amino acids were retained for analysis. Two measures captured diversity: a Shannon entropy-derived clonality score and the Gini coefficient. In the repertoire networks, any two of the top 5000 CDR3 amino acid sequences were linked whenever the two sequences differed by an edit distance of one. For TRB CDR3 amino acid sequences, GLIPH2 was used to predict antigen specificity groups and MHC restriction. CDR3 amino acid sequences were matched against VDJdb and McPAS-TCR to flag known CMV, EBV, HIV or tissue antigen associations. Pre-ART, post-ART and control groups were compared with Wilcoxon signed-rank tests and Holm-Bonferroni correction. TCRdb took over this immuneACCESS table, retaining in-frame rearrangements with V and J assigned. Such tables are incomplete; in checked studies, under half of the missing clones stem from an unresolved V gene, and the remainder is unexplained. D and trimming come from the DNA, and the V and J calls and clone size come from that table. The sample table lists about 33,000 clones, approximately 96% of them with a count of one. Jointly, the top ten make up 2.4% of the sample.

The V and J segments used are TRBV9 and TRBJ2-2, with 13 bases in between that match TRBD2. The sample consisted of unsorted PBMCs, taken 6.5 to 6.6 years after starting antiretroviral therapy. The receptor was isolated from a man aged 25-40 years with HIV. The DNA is TGTGCCAGCGATACTAGCGGGAGGGCCGGGGCCGGGGAGCTGTTTTTT. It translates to CASDTSGRAGAGELFF.